This is a list of T cell receptor beta chains from one sample in a study of shared clonotypes between healthy human individuals. Assay: immunoSEQ multiplex PCR; the TCRdb copy retains only in-frame clones and omits some. The sample carries approximately 980,000 clones, around three quarters recorded once. The specimen sequenced was memory CD4+ T cells sorted from blood. These TCRs come from a man younger than 35 in good health. CDR3s include the opening cysteine and the closing phenylalanine or tryptophan. The order of the fields is CDR3 DNA, CDR3 protein, V gene, D gene, clone size, J gene. D genes are given only for firm matches. A clone size is listed for some rows: how often the clone was seen (once, few, many), or a class if it is expanded.

cdr3_nt: TGTGCCAGCTCACCGAAGGGGAATGAGCAGTTCTTC
cdr3_aa: CASSPKGNEQFF
v_call: TRBV18
d_call: .
clone_size: .
j_call: TRBJ2-1

cdr3_nt: TGTGCCAGCAGTGAAAGAGGGACTAGCAATGAGCAGTTCTTC
cdr3_aa: CASSERGTSNEQFF
v_call: TRBV25-1
d_call: TRBD2
clone_size: .
j_call: TRBJ2-1

cdr3_nt: TGTGCCAGCAGGCGGGAACTCACAGATACGCAGTATTTT
cdr3_aa: CASRRELTDTQYF
v_call: TRBV2
d_call: .
clone_size: once
j_call: TRBJ2-3

cdr3_nt: TGTGCCAGTAGTATTTTTACCGGGGAGCTGTTTTTT
cdr3_aa: CASSIFTGELFF
v_call: TRBV19
d_call: .
clone_size: .
j_call: TRBJ2-2

cdr3_nt: TGTGCCACAAAACGGGGGAGTGAAACAGATACGCAGTATTTT
cdr3_aa: CATKRGSETDTQYF
v_call: TRBV10-3
d_call: .
clone_size: .
j_call: TRBJ2-3

cdr3_nt: TGTGCCAGTCGGACAGAGTCGAACACCGGGGAGCTGTTTTTT
cdr3_aa: CASRTESNTGELFF
v_call: TRBV19
d_call: .
clone_size: .
j_call: TRBJ2-2

cdr3_nt: TGTGCCAGCAGTGAACAAGGGGCGAACATCCTACGAGGGCAGTACTTC
cdr3_aa: CASSEQGANILRGQYF
v_call: TRBV6-1
d_call: .
clone_size: .
j_call: TRBJ2-7

cdr3_nt: TGTGCCAGCTCACCGGGGGACGTCTACGAGCAGTACTTC
cdr3_aa: CASSPGDVYEQYF
v_call: TRBV18
d_call: .
clone_size: many
j_call: TRBJ2-7

cdr3_nt: TGTGCCAGCAGCCGTGTTCCTGACTATTTAGATACGCAGTATTTT
cdr3_aa: CASSRVPDYLDTQYF
v_call: TRBV7-2
d_call: .
clone_size: few
j_call: TRBJ2-3

cdr3_nt: TGTGCCAGCAGCCAACAGGGGATCTCCTACGAGCAGTACTTC
cdr3_aa: CASSQQGISYEQYF
v_call: TRBV6-5
d_call: TRBD1
clone_size: .
j_call: TRBJ2-7

cdr3_nt: TGTGCCAGTGAAAAGACCGGGACAGGGAATTTGTACGAGCAGTACTTC
cdr3_aa: CASEKTGTGNLYEQYF
v_call: TRBV7-2
d_call: TRBD1
clone_size: once
j_call: TRBJ2-7

cdr3_nt: TGTGCCAGCAGCCTAGGAGGGCAGGGGGTTAACTATGGCTACACCTTC
cdr3_aa: CASSLGGQGVNYGYTF
v_call: TRBV7-2
d_call: TRBD1
clone_size: .
j_call: TRBJ1-2

cdr3_nt: TGTGCCAGTCATGCGGGGACCTACAATGAGCAGTTCTTC
cdr3_aa: CASHAGTYNEQFF
v_call: TRBV19
d_call: .
clone_size: .
j_call: TRBJ2-1

cdr3_nt: TGTGCCAGCCGGACAGGGGGAACTGAAGCTTTCTTT
cdr3_aa: CASRTGGTEAFF
v_call: TRBV28
d_call: TRBD1
clone_size: .
j_call: TRBJ1-1

cdr3_nt: TGTGCCAGCAGCTTTTTAGGGACAGGGGGGACCTGCGAGCAGTACTTC
cdr3_aa: CASSFLGTGGTCEQYF
v_call: TRBV12-1
d_call: .
clone_size: .
j_call: TRBJ2-7

cdr3_nt: TGTGCCAGCAGCTGGAGGAGGGCGGCAGATACGCAGTATTTT
cdr3_aa: CASSWRRAADTQYF
v_call: TRBV7-2
d_call: .
clone_size: .
j_call: TRBJ2-3

cdr3_nt: TGTGCCAGCAGTTACTCGACAAATGTCGAGCAGTACTTC
cdr3_aa: CASSYSTNVEQYF
v_call: TRBV6-5
d_call: .
clone_size: .
j_call: TRBJ2-7

cdr3_nt: TGTGCCAGCTCACCAGGTCGAGGAAACTATGGCTACACCTTC
cdr3_aa: CASSPGRGNYGYTF
v_call: TRBV18
d_call: .
clone_size: .
j_call: TRBJ1-2

cdr3_nt: TGTGCCAGCAGTGGGGTGTTGGGCAGCCCGACTTACACTGAAGCTTTCTTT
cdr3_aa: CASSGVLGSPTYTEAFF
v_call: TRBV2
d_call: .
clone_size: .
j_call: TRBJ1-1

cdr3_nt: TGTGCCAGCAGCCTGACAGGGGGGACTGAAGCTTTCTTT
cdr3_aa: CASSLTGGTEAFF
v_call: TRBV14
d_call: TRBD1
clone_size: .
j_call: TRBJ1-1

cdr3_nt: TGTGCCAGCAGCTTATATTCGGGCGTTCCCACAGATACGCAGTATTTT
cdr3_aa: CASSLYSGVPTDTQYF
v_call: TRBV11-3
d_call: .
clone_size: .
j_call: TRBJ2-3

cdr3_nt: TGTGCCAGCAGTGTGCTCCGCACAGATACGCAGTATTTT
cdr3_aa: CASSVLRTDTQYF
v_call: TRBV2
d_call: .
clone_size: .
j_call: TRBJ2-3

cdr3_nt: TGCGCCAGCAGTCCCGCCGGGACTAGCAAGCCCGAGCAGTACTTC
cdr3_aa: CASSPAGTSKPEQYF
v_call: TRBV23-1
d_call: TRBD2
clone_size: .
j_call: TRBJ2-7

cdr3_nt: TGTGCCAGCAGTTTAAGAACCCCCAGCCAGGACCCCCTACAGCCCCAGCATTTT
cdr3_aa: CASSLRTPSQDPLQPQHF
v_call: TRBV28
d_call: .
clone_size: .
j_call: TRBJ1-5

cdr3_nt: TGTGCCAGCAGCCAAGTGACAGGGGCGGTATACGAGCAGTACTTC
cdr3_aa: CASSQVTGAVYEQYF
v_call: TRBV14
d_call: TRBD1
clone_size: few
j_call: TRBJ2-7

cdr3_nt: TGTGCCAGCAGGTCCGGGACAGGGACAACTAATGAAAAACTGTTTTTT
cdr3_aa: CASRSGTGTTNEKLFF
v_call: TRBV5-8
d_call: TRBD1
clone_size: once
j_call: TRBJ1-4

cdr3_nt: TGTGCCAGCAGCTTTCGTTTTCCCAATGAAAAACTGTTTTTT
cdr3_aa: CASSFRFPNEKLFF
v_call: TRBV5-6
d_call: .
clone_size: .
j_call: TRBJ1-4

cdr3_nt: TGTGCCAGCAGTGTGGGACAGGGGAGTCAGCCCCAGCATTTT
cdr3_aa: CASSVGQGSQPQHF
v_call: TRBV6-1
d_call: TRBD1
clone_size: .
j_call: TRBJ1-5

cdr3_nt: TGTGCCAGCAGCTTGACGGCCTTATCTGGGGGTGAAAAACTGTTTTTT
cdr3_aa: CASSLTALSGGEKLFF
v_call: TRBV5-6
d_call: .
clone_size: few
j_call: TRBJ1-4

cdr3_nt: TGTGCCAGCAGTTTATTTTCCAGAACTCTCGGAGATACGCAGTATTTT
cdr3_aa: CASSLFSRTLGDTQYF
v_call: TRBV27
d_call: .
clone_size: .
j_call: TRBJ2-3

cdr3_nt: TGTGCCAGCAGCCCCTGCAGGCAAGTAACCATATATTTT
cdr3_aa: CASSPCRQVTIYF
v_call: TRBV5-6
d_call: .
clone_size: .
j_call: TRBJ1-3

cdr3_nt: TGTGCCGGAGCGGGAGGGCTTGTGGAGACCCAGTACTTC
cdr3_aa: CAGAGGLVETQYF
v_call: TRBV2
d_call: TRBD2
clone_size: .
j_call: TRBJ2-5

cdr3_nt: TGTGCCAGCAGTGGCCGGGACAGGGGAGCAGATACGCAGTATTTT
cdr3_aa: CASSGRDRGADTQYF
v_call: TRBV25-1
d_call: TRBD1
clone_size: .
j_call: TRBJ2-3

cdr3_nt: TGCGCCAGCAGCTTGGCGATCCCCCCCGGCGAGCAGTACTTC
cdr3_aa: CASSLAIPPGEQYF
v_call: TRBV5-1
d_call: .
clone_size: .
j_call: TRBJ2-7

cdr3_nt: TGTGCCAGCAGCTTGAGGGGGCCGGGCATCTCAAACACCGGGGAGCTGTTTTTT
cdr3_aa: CASSLRGPGISNTGELFF
v_call: TRBV7-2
d_call: TRBD1
clone_size: .
j_call: TRBJ2-2

cdr3_nt: TGTGCCAGTAGTATAGTTGCCACAGGACGCGGCTACACCTTC
cdr3_aa: CASSIVATGRGYTF
v_call: TRBV19
d_call: .
clone_size: .
j_call: TRBJ1-2

cdr3_nt: TGCGCCAGCAGCTTGAGCGGTGGGATGAATGAGCAGTTCTTC
cdr3_aa: CASSLSGGMNEQFF
v_call: TRBV5-1
d_call: .
clone_size: .
j_call: TRBJ2-1

cdr3_nt: TGTGCCAGCCTCCCGAGCTCTGGAAACACCATATATTTT
cdr3_aa: CASLPSSGNTIYF
v_call: TRBV18
d_call: .
clone_size: many
j_call: TRBJ1-3

cdr3_nt: TGTGCCTGGAGTGTACAGACAATCGGAGCTTTCTTT
cdr3_aa: CAWSVQTIGAFF
v_call: TRBV30
d_call: .
clone_size: few
j_call: TRBJ1-1

cdr3_nt: TGTGCCAGCTCACCACCTGAACACCCCGGAGGCTACACCTTC
cdr3_aa: CASSPPEHPGGYTF
v_call: TRBV18
d_call: .
clone_size: .
j_call: TRBJ1-2

cdr3_nt: TGTGCCAGCAGCCGCAATCGGCAGGGAGTTTTGAATGAGCAGTTCTTC
cdr3_aa: CASSRNRQGVLNEQFF
v_call: TRBV9
d_call: .
clone_size: .
j_call: TRBJ2-1

cdr3_nt: TGTGCCAGCAGCTTGGATCCAGGAACCTACAATGAGCAGTTCTTC
cdr3_aa: CASSLDPGTYNEQFF
v_call: TRBV5-4
d_call: .
clone_size: many
j_call: TRBJ2-1

cdr3_nt: TGCAGCGCCCAGACAGGGGGTAACTATGGCTACACCTTC
cdr3_aa: CSAQTGGNYGYTF
v_call: TRBV29-1
d_call: TRBD1
clone_size: .
j_call: TRBJ1-2

cdr3_nt: TGTGCCAGCAGCGGGGACAGGGGGCTACAGCCCCAGCATTTT
cdr3_aa: CASSGDRGLQPQHF
v_call: TRBV2
d_call: TRBD1
clone_size: .
j_call: TRBJ1-5

cdr3_nt: TGCAGCGTGCGCAGCCAGGGGTTCGAGCAGTACTTC
cdr3_aa: CSVRSQGFEQYF
v_call: TRBV29-1
d_call: .
clone_size: .
j_call: TRBJ2-7

cdr3_nt: TGCGCCAGCAGTCAATCTGAGGTTCCGGGACATTTAATCTATGGCTACACCTTC
cdr3_aa: CASSQSEVPGHLIYGYTF
v_call: TRBV23-1
d_call: .
clone_size: .
j_call: TRBJ1-2

cdr3_nt: TGCGCCAGCAGCTTTGGCCAGGGTAGATACAATGAGCAGTTCTTC
cdr3_aa: CASSFGQGRYNEQFF
v_call: TRBV5-1
d_call: .
clone_size: .
j_call: TRBJ2-1

cdr3_nt: TGTGCCAGCAGTGAAGCGGCCACAGATACGCAGTATTTT
cdr3_aa: CASSEAATDTQYF
v_call: TRBV25-1
d_call: .
clone_size: .
j_call: TRBJ2-3

cdr3_nt: TGTGCCAGCAGCCAAGATTGGTCAAACACCGGGGAGCTGTTTTTT
cdr3_aa: CASSQDWSNTGELFF
v_call: TRBV4-2
d_call: .
clone_size: .
j_call: TRBJ2-2

cdr3_nt: TGTGCCTGGAGTGGGACCAACGAGCAGTACTTC
cdr3_aa: CAWSGTNEQYF
v_call: TRBV30
d_call: .
clone_size: .
j_call: TRBJ2-7

cdr3_nt: TGTGCCTGGAGTGGGACTCGGACTAGCGGGGGTCAAGAGACCCAGTACTTC
cdr3_aa: CAWSGTRTSGGQETQYF
v_call: TRBV30
d_call: TRBD2
clone_size: .
j_call: TRBJ2-5

cdr3_nt: TGCGCCAGCAGCTTGGTCCAGGGGAAAGAGACCCAGTACTTC
cdr3_aa: CASSLVQGKETQYF
v_call: TRBV5-1
d_call: .
clone_size: .
j_call: TRBJ2-5

cdr3_nt: TGTGCCAGCAGCCCCAGACTAGCGGGGGGAAATGAGCAGTTCTTC
cdr3_aa: CASSPRLAGGNEQFF
v_call: TRBV7-9
d_call: TRBD2
clone_size: .
j_call: TRBJ2-1

cdr3_nt: TGTGCCAGCAGCTTGGTTGGACAGGGCGCGGATACGCAGTATTTT
cdr3_aa: CASSLVGQGADTQYF
v_call: TRBV7-9
d_call: TRBD1
clone_size: .
j_call: TRBJ2-3

cdr3_nt: TGTGCCAGCAGTCAAACCACTGAAGCTTTCTTT
cdr3_aa: CASSQTTEAFF
v_call: TRBV2
d_call: .
clone_size: .
j_call: TRBJ1-1

cdr3_nt: TGTGCCAGCAGCCAAGATCTAGCGGGAGACACAGATACGCAGTATTTT
cdr3_aa: CASSQDLAGDTDTQYF
v_call: TRBV14
d_call: TRBD2
clone_size: .
j_call: TRBJ2-3

cdr3_nt: TGTGCCAGCAGCTTGGGCGGGTCTAGGGAGCAGTACTTC
cdr3_aa: CASSLGGSREQYF
v_call: TRBV5-4
d_call: .
clone_size: .
j_call: TRBJ2-7

cdr3_nt: TGTGCCATCAGTGCGGGAACGGAGACCCAGTACTTC
cdr3_aa: CAISAGTETQYF
v_call: TRBV10-3
d_call: .
clone_size: .
j_call: TRBJ2-5

cdr3_nt: TGTGCCTGGAGTGTCGATCGTGGGTTGGCTGGCTACACCTTC
cdr3_aa: CAWSVDRGLAGYTF
v_call: TRBV30
d_call: .
clone_size: .
j_call: TRBJ1-2

cdr3_nt: TGTGCCAGCGGTTCCCACCCCCCCGGGACCGGGGAGCTGTTTTTT
cdr3_aa: CASGSHPPGTGELFF
v_call: TRBV7-2
d_call: .
clone_size: few
j_call: TRBJ2-2